This T cell receptor (beta chain) originates from a study of vaccination effects on CD4 cells after COVID-19. Study summary: Under the ViraFEST assay, PBMC were stimulated with viral peptide pools so that antigen-specific CD4+ T cells expanded. Sequencing was performed afterwards.

The CDR3 covers 18 residues. Researchers isolated CD4+ T cells once approximately eleven days of culture had elapsed. Using immunoSEQ multiplex PCR, the repertoire was profiled, and TCRdb retains in-frame clones only, with some absent. The sample lists around 37,000 clones, about four fifths seen once, with approximately 2.9% in the top ten. To note about this clone: Its specificity is unknown.

V usage is TRBV21-1 and J usage is TRBJ2-7; the table gives TRBD1 as D, unverified against the DNA. TRBV21-1 is deemed a pseudogene. The source of this sequence is a human donor who received a COVID-19 vaccine. This specimen was CD4+ T cells from PBMCs cultured without peptide, taken before COVID-19 vaccination. CDR3 region: CASSTESDRDRGFYEQYF. CDR3 nucleotide sequence: TGTGCCAGCAGCACCGAAAGTGACCGGGACAGGGGCTTCTACGAGCAGTACTTC.